This is a list of T cell receptor beta chains from one sample in a study of tumor-infiltrating lymphocytes in primary liver carcinoma. In TCRdb, the multiplex PCR reads were re-called with MiXCR into one record per CDR3 protein. The sample shows 55,000 to 70,000 distinct CDR3 sequences, about three quarters of them seen only once. The specimen was liver tumor tissue from sampling region 2. The receptors stem from a man aged 40-50 years with primary liver carcinoma and hepatitis B virus infection. Each CDR3 is given with its conserved first and last residue. The order of the fields is CDR3 length, clone size, V gene, D gene, J gene, CDR3 DNA, CDR3 protein. A D gene is named only where the DNA matches it firmly. Some rows have no size entry. The others give once, few or many, or a class for an expanded clone.

17	-	TRBV11-1	-	TRBJ2-1	TGTGCCAGCAGCTTAGCCTCTAACGGGAACTCCTACAATGTGCAGTTCTTC	CASSLASNGNSYNVQFF
14	-	TRBV4-1	-	TRBJ2-7	TGCGTCAGCGGCCAATCAAACCAGATCTATGAGCAGTACTTC	CVSGQSNQIYEQYF
16	few	TRBV9	-	TRBJ2-3	TGTGCCAGCAGCGTAGCTACGGGACTTTACACAGATACGCAGTATTTT	CASSVATGLYTDTQYF
17	-	TRBV12-3/TRBV12-4	TRBD2	TRBJ2-7	TGTGCCATCAGTTTAAAAGGCGGGAGGATGCGTCCTTGGGAACAGTACTTC	CAISLKGGRMRPWEQYF
14	-	TRBV4-2	-	TRBJ2-7	TGTGCCAGCAGCCAGGGGGGCTTGGCGAGCGAGCAGTACTTC	CASSQGGLASEQYF
13	-	TRBV11-2	-	TRBJ2-1	TGCGCCAGCAGCCCGGGACGGTGGTATGAACTGTTCTTC	CASSPGRWYELFF
16	-	TRBV11-2	TRBD2	TRBJ2-5	TGTAGCAGCAGCCAAACTCCTGGCGGGGGGAAAGAGGCCCTGTATTTC	CSSSQTPGGGKEALYF
18	large	TRBV4-2	TRBD2	TRBJ2-7	TGTGCCAGCAGTGGAAAACCGGGACTAGCGGGAGGGCCACACGAGCAGTACTTC	CASSGKPGLAGGPHEQYF
16	-	TRBV11-2	-	TRBJ1-1	TGTGCCAACAACCCATCAAGGGGGTTGGTGAACACTGAAGCTTTCTTT	CANNPSRGLVNTEAFF
16	-	TRBV28	-	TRBJ2-7	TGTGCCAGCAGTTCCGGACCAGCGTTAGGCTCCTACGAGCAGTACTTC	CASSSGPALGSYEQYF
11	-	TRBV6-5	-	TRBJ2-5	TGTGCCAGCACCGCCCGCGGGACCTGGTACTTC	CASTARGTWYF
14	many	TRBV11-2	TRBD2	TRBJ2-1	TGTGCCAGCAGCTTAGATACTAGCGGGAGGTCTCTGTTCTTC	CASSLDTSGRSLFF
13	-	TRBV6-2/TRBV6-3	-	TRBJ2-7	TGTGTCAGCAGTTACGAGGTAACCTACGAGCAGTACTTC	CVSSYEVTYEQYF
14	few	TRBV11-2	-	TRBJ2-2	TGTGCCAGCAGCTTAGCGGTAGTTCCCTGGGAGCTGTTTTTC	CASSLAVVPWELFF
18	-	TRBV4-2	TRBD1	TRBJ2-3	TGTGCCAGCAGCCAAGTGGCGCTTCTAGAGGGGGCGACAGATACGCTGTATTTT	CASSQVALLEGATDTLYF
13	many	TRBV29-1	-	TRBJ2-5	TGCAGCGTTGAAGTCCCCCAACAAGAGACCCAGTACTTC	CSVEVPQQETQYF
16	once	TRBV6-6	-	TRBJ2-2	TGTGCCAGCAGTTTGAAAGGGTTGTTTAACATCGGGGAGCTGTTTTTT	CASSLKGLFNIGELFF
11	-	TRBV5-4	-	TRBJ2-5	TGTGCCAGCAGCTCAGTGGAGGCCCAGTACTTC	CASSSVEAQYF
13	-	TRBV12-3/TRBV12-4	-	TRBJ1-2	TGCGCCAGCAGTTTAGTCGTCAGCTATGGCTACACCTTC	CASSLVVSYGYTF
12	-	TRBV6-2/TRBV6-3	-	TRBJ2-5	TGTGCCACCAGTGGGTGTGGAGAGACACAGTACTTC	CATSGCGETQYF
13	many	TRBV28	TRBD2	TRBJ2-7	TGTGCCAGCAACGGCGGGGGGTCCTACGAGCAGTACTTC	CASNGGGSYEQYF
14	few	TRBV29-1	TRBD2	TRBJ2-1	TGCAGCGTTGTCTGGCTAGCGGGGTACAATGAGCAGTTCTTC	CSVVWLAGYNEQFF
14	-	TRBV5-5	-	TRBJ2-3	TGTGCCAACAGCTTGGGGACTTACACAGATAGGCAGTATTTT	CANSLGTYTDRQYF
15	-	TRBV29-1	TRBD2	TRBJ2-1	TGCAGCGTTGACACTGGCGGGAGCTCCTACAATGAGCAGTTCTTC	CSVDTGGSSYNEQFF
16	-	TRBV12-5	TRBD2	TRBJ2-2	TGTGCTAGTGGTGTGGAGCGGGGATTAGGCACCGGGGAGCCGTTTTTT	CASGVERGLGTGEPFF
16	once	TRBV5-1	-	TRBJ1-5	TGCGCCAGCAGCTTGGATGGCACCGTGGAGGGTCAGCCCCAGCATTTT	CASSLDGTVEGQPQHF
12	-	TRBV5-1	-	TRBJ2-1	TGCGCCAGCAGCTTGGTCAGGGCCGAGCAGTTCTTC	CASSLVRAEQFF
12	few	TRBV10-2	-	TRBJ2-7	TGTGCCAGCATTGTCGCGGTGGGTGAGCAGTACTTC	CASIVAVGEQYF
16	-	TRBV5-1	TRBD2	TRBJ2-3	TGCGCCAGCGGACTAGCGGGAGGATTAGGTACAGAAACGCAGTATTTT	CASGLAGGLGTETQYF
16	-	TRBV11-2	TRBD2	TRBJ2-1	TGTGCCGGTGGCCAAACTCCTGGCGGGGGGAAAGAGACCCAGTTCTTC	CAGGQTPGGGKETQFF
14	-	TRBV12-3/TRBV12-4	TRBD1	TRBJ2-7	TGTGCCAGCAGTTTAGGGACAGGGGGGTGCGAGCAGTACTTC	CASSLGTGGCEQYF
13	-	TRBV6-6	-	TRBJ1-5	TGTGCCAGCCCGGGACACCGGAATCAGCCCCAGCATTTT	CASPGHRNQPQHF
17	-	TRBV11-1	TRBD2	TRBJ2-4	TGTGCCAGCAGCTTTCCTGGGGCTAGCGGGACCGAAAACATTCAGTACTTC	CASSFPGASGTENIQYF
13	-	TRBV28	TRBD1	TRBJ2-7	TGTGCCAGAAACGGCAGGGGGTCCTACGAGCAGTACTTC	CARNGRGSYEQYF
13	-	TRBV29-1	-	TRBJ2-7	TGCAGCGTTCAATCGAGGGGATGGCGCGAGCAGTATTTC	CSVQSRGWREQYF
14	many	TRBV6-1	-	TRBJ2-7	TGTGCCAGCAGTGTTGCCAGAGGTTCCTACGAGCAGTACTTC	CASSVARGSYEQYF
18	-	TRBV11-2	TRBD1	TRBJ1-1	TGCGCCAGCAGCCGTAGAAATCTAGGGGACAGCGGTAACACTGAAGCTTTCTTT	CASSRRNLGDSGNTEAFF
13	-	TRBV12-3/TRBV12-4	-	TRBJ2-3	TGTGCCAGCATTTCGCGAGAGGGGGATATGCAGTATTTT	CASISREGDMQYF
13	-	TRBV29-1	-	TRBJ1-5	TGCAGCCTTGTCGGACAGATCAACCAGCCCCAGCATTTT	CSLVGQINQPQHF
13	-	TRBV10-3	-	TRBJ2-5	TGTGCCATCAGGCAGCGAGAGGGGGAGACCCAGTACTTC	CAIRQREGETQYF
14	-	TRBV11-2	-	TRBJ2-1	TGTGCCAGCAGCTTAGGCGTCTCGAACAATGGGCGGTTCTTC	CASSLGVSNNGRFF
14	few	TRBV10-3	-	TRBJ2-5	TGTGCCATCAGTGAAGGGCAGGCAGGGGAGACCCAGTACTTC	CAISEGQAGETQYF
12	-	TRBV29-1	TRBD2	TRBJ2-7	TGCGGCGTTAGCGGGGGCAGCTTCAGCGAGTACTTC	CGVSGGSFSEYF
14	-	TRBV6-2/TRBV6-3	TRBD1	TRBJ1-4	TGTACCAGCCGTTTACGACAGGGGAATGAAAAACTGTTTTTT	CTSRLRQGNEKLFF